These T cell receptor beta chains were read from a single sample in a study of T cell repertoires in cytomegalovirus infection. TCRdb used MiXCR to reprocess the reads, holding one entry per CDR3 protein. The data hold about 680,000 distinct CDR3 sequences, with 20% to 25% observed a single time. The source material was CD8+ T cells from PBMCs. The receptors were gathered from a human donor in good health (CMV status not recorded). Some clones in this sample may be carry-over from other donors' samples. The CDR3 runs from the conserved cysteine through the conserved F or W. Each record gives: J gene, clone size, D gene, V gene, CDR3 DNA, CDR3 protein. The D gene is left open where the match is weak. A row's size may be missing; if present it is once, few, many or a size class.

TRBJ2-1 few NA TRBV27 TGTGCCAGCAGAAAAGACCCCCTAGGAACGATCTTC CASRKDPLGTIF
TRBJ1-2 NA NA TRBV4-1 TGCGCCAGCAGCCAAGATCCTCAGGGCCTCTATGTCTACACCTTC CASSQDPQGLYVYTF
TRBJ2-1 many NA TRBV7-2 TGTGCCAGCGCCCACAATGAGCAGTTCTTC CASAHNEQFF
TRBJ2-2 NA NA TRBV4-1 TGCGCCAGCAGCCCTTATCGCACCGGGGAGCTGTTTTTT CASSPYRTGELFF
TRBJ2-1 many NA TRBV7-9 TGTGCCAGCAGCCCCCCCGGGGCTATCTACAATGAGCAGTTCTTC CASSPPGAIYNEQFF
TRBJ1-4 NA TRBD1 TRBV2 TGTGCCAACAGTCGACAGGGTTATAATGAAAAACTGTTTTTT CANSRQGYNEKLFF
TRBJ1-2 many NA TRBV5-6 TGTGCCAGCATAGACAGAGGCCCAGATGGCTACACCTTC CASIDRGPDGYTF
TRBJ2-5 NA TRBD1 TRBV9 TGTGCCAGCAGCGCTCAAGGGGGCACAAGTGAGACCCAGTACTTC CASSAQGGTSETQYF
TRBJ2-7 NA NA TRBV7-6 TGTGCCAGCAGTGACTCCCTTTACGAGCAGTACTTC CASSDSLYEQYF
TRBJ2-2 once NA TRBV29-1 TGCAGCGTGGAGGAGCGATTGAACACCGGGGAGCTGTTTTTT CSVEERLNTGELFF
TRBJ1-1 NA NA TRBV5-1 TGCGCCAGCAGCTTCGACTGGAATGGTGAAGCTTTCTTT CASSFDWNGEAFF
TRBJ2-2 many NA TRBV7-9 TGTGCCAGCAGCTTAGATTGGATACCCACCGGGGAGCTGTTTTTT CASSLDWIPTGELFF
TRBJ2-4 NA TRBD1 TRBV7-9 TGTGCCAGCAGCTCCTCCGGACAGGGGGACCTTCAGTACTTC CASSSSGQGDLQYF
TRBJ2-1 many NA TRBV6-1 TGTGCCAGCAGTGAAGCAGGGGAGGAGTTCTTC CASSEAGEEFF
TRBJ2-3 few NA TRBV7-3 TGTGCCAGCAGCTTAACGGTTGGGCGGAGCACAGATACGCAGTATTTT CASSLTVGRSTDTQYF
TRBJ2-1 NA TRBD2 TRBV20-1 TGCAGTGCTAGGGAAGTGACTAGCGGCCACTACAATGAGCAGTTCTTC CSAREVTSGHYNEQFF
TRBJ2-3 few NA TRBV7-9 TGTGCCAGCAGCTGGCGGACAGTGGATACGCAGTATTTT CASSWRTVDTQYF
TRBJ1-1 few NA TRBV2 TGTGCCAGCAGTGAGACAGCCAACACTGAAGCTTTCTTT CASSETANTEAFF
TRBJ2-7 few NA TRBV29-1 TGCAGCGGGGGGGACCGTGCCTACGAGCAGTACTTC CSGGDRAYEQYF
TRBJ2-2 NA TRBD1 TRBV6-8 TGTGTCAGCAGCCCCAACAGGGGATCCGGGGAGCTGTTTTTT CVSSPNRGSGELFF
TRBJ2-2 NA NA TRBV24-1 TGTGCCACCAGTGCGACCTACTCGAACACCGGGGAGCTGTTTTTT CATSATYSNTGELFF
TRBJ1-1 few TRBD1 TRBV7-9 TGTGCCAGCAGCTTAGCACTAGACAGGGTTACTGAAGCTTTCTTT CASSLALDRVTEAFF
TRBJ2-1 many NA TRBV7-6 TGTGCCAGCAGCTTATATTCCCAGAGGGCGAACCAGGGTATTCCCGTACCCTACAATGAGCAGTTCTTC CASSLYSQRANQGIPVPYNEQFF
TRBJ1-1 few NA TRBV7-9 TGTGCCAGCAGCTTGGGGGGGGCGGCTTACACTGAAGCTTTCTTT CASSLGGAAYTEAFF
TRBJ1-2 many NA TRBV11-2 TGTGCCAGCAGCTTACACCCCGCCGTGGCGGGGGGGCTTGAGTATGGCTACACCTTC CASSLHPAVAGGLEYGYTF
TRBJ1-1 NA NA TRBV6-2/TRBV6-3 TGTGCCAGCAGTCTGCCTTTCGTTTTGCTACAGGGAAACACTGAAGCTTTCTTT CASSLPFVLLQGNTEAFF
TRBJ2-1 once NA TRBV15 TGTGCCACCAGCAGAGATCCGGGGACCCTTAATGAGCAGTTCTTC CATSRDPGTLNEQFF
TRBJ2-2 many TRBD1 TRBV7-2 TGTGCCAGCAGCTTAGAAGGGGGCAGGATTTTCACGAACACCGGGGAGCTGTTTTTT CASSLEGGRIFTNTGELFF
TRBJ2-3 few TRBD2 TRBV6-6 TGTGCCAGCAGTTTCATAGCGGGGGGGGCCACAGATACGCAGTATTTT CASSFIAGGATDTQYF
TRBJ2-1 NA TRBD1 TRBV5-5 TGTGCCAGCAGCGTACGACCGGGACAGAACTACAATGAGCAGTTCTTC CASSVRPGQNYNEQFF
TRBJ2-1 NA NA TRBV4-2 TGTGCCAGCAGCGGGCCAGGCGGGGAGCAGTTCTTC CASSGPGGEQFF
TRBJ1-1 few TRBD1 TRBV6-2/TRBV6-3 TGTGCCAGCACCCGCCGAGGGACAGGGGGCTCGGGCACTGAAGCTTTCTTT CASTRRGTGGSGTEAFF
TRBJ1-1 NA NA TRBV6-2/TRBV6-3 TGTGCCAGCAGTTACGTTGCGGACACTGAAGCTTTCTTT CASSYVADTEAFF
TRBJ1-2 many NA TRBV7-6 TGTGCCAGCAGCCATCTCGAGGGTGGTGGCTACACCTTC CASSHLEGGGYTF
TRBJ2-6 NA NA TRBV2 TGTGCCAGCAGTGGTGACAGAAGCTCTGGGGCCAACGTCCTGACTTTC CASSGDRSSGANVLTF
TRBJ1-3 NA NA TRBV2 TGTGCCAGCAGTGTCCTTGAGGCGGTGACGGGAAACACCATATATTTT CASSVLEAVTGNTIYF
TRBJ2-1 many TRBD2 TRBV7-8 TGTGCCAGCAGCCCCCCCCGGGACTACCCCTACAATGAGCAGTTCTTC CASSPPRDYPYNEQFF
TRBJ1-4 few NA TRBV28 TGTGCCAGCAGGAGCATGACAGGACTTAATGAAAAACTGTTTTTT CASRSMTGLNEKLFF
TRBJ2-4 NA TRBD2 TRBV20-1 TGCAGTGCTAGAGATACGCGGGGGGCCCAAAACATTCAGTACTTC CSARDTRGAQNIQYF
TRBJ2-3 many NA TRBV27 TGTGCCAGCAGTTTAACGGTCCCAGGACCTAATACGCAGTATTTT CASSLTVPGPNTQYF
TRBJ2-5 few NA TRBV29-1 TGCAGCGCCTTTGACAGCGAAGAGTGGGAGACCCAGTACTTC CSAFDSEEWETQYF
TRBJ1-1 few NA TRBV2 TGTGCCAGCAGTGGGGGGGAGCGGGACACTGAAGCTTTCTTT CASSGGERDTEAFF
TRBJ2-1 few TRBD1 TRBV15 TGTGCCACCAGCGCCGGGACAGGGGTCGATGAGCAGTTCTTC CATSAGTGVDEQFF
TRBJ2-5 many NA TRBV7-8 TGTGCCAGCAGCAATGTGAAGGGGGGGAAAGAGACCCAGTACTTC CASSNVKGGKETQYF
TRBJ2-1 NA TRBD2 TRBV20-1 TGCAGTGCTCTTCGCGGGGGGGTTGGGTCCTACAATGAGCAGTTCTTC CSALRGGVGSYNEQFF
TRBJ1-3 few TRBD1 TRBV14 TGTGCCAGCAGCCAAGGGGACAGCTCTGGAAACACCATATATTTT CASSQGDSSGNTIYF
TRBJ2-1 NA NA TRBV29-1 TGCAGCGTCTGGCGGACAGCTGACAATGAGCAGTTCTTC CSVWRTADNEQFF
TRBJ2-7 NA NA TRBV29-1 TGCAGCGTTGGGCTGGGGGCGGGTTACGAGCAGTACTTC CSVGLGAGYEQYF
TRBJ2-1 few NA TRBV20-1 TGCAGTGCTAGGTTAATAGGACTCACAAATGAGCAGTTCTTC CSARLIGLTNEQFF
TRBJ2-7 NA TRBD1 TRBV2 TGTGACAGCAGTCCACTCGGGACAGAGACCTACGAGCAGTACTTC CDSSPLGTETYEQYF
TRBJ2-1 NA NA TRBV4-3 TGCGCCAGCAGCCAAGAAGACAGAGAGACCTACAATGAGCAGTTCTTC CASSQEDRETYNEQFF
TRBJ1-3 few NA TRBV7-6 TGTGCCAGCGGATTCTCGGGACTAAAGACCACGCCTGGAAACACCATATATTTT CASGFSGLKTTPGNTIYF
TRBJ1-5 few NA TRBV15 TGTGCCACCAGCAGAGCCGGGGCGAGCAATCAGCCCCAGCATTTT CATSRAGASNQPQHF